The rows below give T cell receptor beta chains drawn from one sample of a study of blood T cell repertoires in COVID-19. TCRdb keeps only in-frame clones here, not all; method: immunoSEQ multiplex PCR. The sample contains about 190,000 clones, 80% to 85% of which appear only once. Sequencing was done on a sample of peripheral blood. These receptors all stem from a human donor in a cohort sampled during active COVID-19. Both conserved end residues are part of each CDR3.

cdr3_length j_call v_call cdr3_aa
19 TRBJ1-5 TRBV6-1 CASSEGRGGQGLLNQPQHF
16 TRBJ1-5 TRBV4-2 CASSQVWSLGDQPQHF
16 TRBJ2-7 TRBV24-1 CATRDRKGETGCEQYF
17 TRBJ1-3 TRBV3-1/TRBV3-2 CASSQVGAGSAGNTIYF
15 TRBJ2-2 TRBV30 CAWSTGTSNTGELFF
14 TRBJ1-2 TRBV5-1 CASSPSALNYGYTF
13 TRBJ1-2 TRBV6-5 CASSRQGSNGYTF
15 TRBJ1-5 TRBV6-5 CASSYSGEGRQPQHF
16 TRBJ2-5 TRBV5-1 CASSLAGLAAQETQYF
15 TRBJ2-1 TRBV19 CASSIRAGEQDEQFF
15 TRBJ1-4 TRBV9 CASSRLSQVNEKLFF
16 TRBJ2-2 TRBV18 CASSPRQGLGTGELFF
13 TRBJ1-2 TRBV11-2 CASTYGRGYGYTF
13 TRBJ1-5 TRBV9 CASSVDIEEPQHF
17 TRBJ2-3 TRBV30 CAWSVGGAAINTDTQYF
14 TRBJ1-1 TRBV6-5 CASSYSRYITEAFF
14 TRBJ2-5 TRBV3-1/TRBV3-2 CASSQSRQGLTQYF
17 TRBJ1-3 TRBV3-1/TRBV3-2 CASSPVSRTLSGNTIYF
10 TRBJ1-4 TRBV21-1 CASGHEKLFF
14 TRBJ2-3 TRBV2 CASRTGTAADTQYF
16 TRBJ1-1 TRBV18 CASSPQDRGLRTEAFF
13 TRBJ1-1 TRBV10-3 CAMTDRLNTEAFF
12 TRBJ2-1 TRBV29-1 CSASLGGDEQFF
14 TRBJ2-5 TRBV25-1 CASSDGVRVETQYF
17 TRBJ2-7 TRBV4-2 CASSQDGSSEFSYEQYF